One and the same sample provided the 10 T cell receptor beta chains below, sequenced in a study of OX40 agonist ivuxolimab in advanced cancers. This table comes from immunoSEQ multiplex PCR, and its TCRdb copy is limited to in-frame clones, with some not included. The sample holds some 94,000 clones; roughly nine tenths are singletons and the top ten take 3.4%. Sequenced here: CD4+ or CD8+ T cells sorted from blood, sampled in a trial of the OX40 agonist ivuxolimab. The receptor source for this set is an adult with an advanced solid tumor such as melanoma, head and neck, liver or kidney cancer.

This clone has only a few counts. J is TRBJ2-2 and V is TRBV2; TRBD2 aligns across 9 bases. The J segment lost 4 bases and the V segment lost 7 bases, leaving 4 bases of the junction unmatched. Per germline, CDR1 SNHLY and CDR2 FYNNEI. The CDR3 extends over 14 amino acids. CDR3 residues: CASIPRGGTGELFF. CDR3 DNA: TGTGCCAGCATTCCGCGGGGGGGCACCGGGGAGCTGTTTTTT.

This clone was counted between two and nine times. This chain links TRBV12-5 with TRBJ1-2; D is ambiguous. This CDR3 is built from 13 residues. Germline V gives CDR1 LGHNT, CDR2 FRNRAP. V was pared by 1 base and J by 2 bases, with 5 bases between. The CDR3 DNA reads TGTGCTAGTGGTTTGGGCGGGAACTATGGCTACACCTTC. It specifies CASGLGGNYGYTF.

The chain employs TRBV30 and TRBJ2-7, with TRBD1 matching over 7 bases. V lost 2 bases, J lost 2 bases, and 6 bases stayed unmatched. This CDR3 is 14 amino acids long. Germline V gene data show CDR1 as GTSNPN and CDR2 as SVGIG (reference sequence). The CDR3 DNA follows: TGTGCCTGGAGTTGGGCAGGGGGACCCTACGAGCAGTACTTC. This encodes CAWSWAGGPYEQYF.

The CDR3 loop is CASSPLAGDISYEQYF. The CDR3, as DNA: TGTGCCAGCAGCCCTTTAGCGGGAGATATTTCCTACGAGCAGTACTTC. The chain has TRBV27 and TRBJ2-7, with TRBD2 identical over 9 bases. Germline V gene data show CDR1 as MNHEY and CDR2 as SMNVEV (reference sequence). V lost 6 bases, J lost 1 base, and 10 bases stayed unmatched. The CDR3 consists of 16 residues.

In nucleotides, the CDR3 is TGTGCCAGCAGCTTGGAAAGGGGCACCGGGGAGCTGTTTTTT. Translation: CASSLERGTGELFF. The chain employs TRBV5-6 and TRBJ2-2, with D perhaps TRBD1 (5 bases). The length of the CDR3 is 14 residues. Trimming cost V 0 bases and J 4 bases, with 7 bases left between them. The germline V gene encodes CDR1 SGHDT and CDR2 YYEEEE.

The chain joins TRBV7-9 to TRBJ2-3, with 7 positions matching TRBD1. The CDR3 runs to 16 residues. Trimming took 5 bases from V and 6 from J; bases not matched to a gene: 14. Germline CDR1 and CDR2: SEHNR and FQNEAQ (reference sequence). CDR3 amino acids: CASSLTTGQNQDTQYF. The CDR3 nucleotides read TGTGCCAGCAGCCTGACTACGGGACAGAACCAGGATACGCAGTATTTT.

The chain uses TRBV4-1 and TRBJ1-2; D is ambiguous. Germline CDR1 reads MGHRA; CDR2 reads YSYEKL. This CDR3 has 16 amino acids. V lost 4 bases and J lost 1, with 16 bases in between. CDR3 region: CASSLPLGTFNYGYTF. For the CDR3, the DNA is TGCGCCAGCAGCCTCCCCCTGGGCACCTTTAACTATGGCTACACCTTC.

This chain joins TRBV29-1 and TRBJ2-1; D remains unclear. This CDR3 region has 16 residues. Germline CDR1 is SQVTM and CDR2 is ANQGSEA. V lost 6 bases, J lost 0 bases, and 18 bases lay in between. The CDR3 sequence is CSVAPWDMYSYNEQFF. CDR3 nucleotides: TGCAGCGTCGCTCCTTGGGATATGTACTCCTACAATGAGCAGTTCTTC.

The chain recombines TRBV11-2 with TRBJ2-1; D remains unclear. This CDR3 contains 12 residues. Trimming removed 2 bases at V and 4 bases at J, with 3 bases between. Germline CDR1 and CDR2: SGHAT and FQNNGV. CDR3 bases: TGTGCCAGCAGCTTATCTTACAATGAGCAGTTCTTC. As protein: CASSLSYNEQFF. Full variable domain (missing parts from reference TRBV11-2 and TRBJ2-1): EAGVAQSPRYKIIEKRQSVAFWCNPISGHATLYWYQQILGQGPKLLIQFQNNGVVDDSQLPKDRFSAERLKGVDSTLKIQPAKLEDSAVYLCASSLSYNEQFFGPGTRLTVL.

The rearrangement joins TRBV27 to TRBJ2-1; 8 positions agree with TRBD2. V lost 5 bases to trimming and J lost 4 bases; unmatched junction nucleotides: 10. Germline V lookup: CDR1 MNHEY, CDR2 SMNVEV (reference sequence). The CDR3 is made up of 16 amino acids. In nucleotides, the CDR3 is TGTGCCAGCAGTCCTGCGGGGGGCCCCATTTACAATGAGCAGTTCTTC. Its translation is CASSPAGGPIYNEQFF.